This is a list of T cell receptor beta chains from one sample in a study of cytomegalovirus exposure and HLA in healthy donors. Profiling relied on immunoSEQ multiplex PCR, and the TCRdb table lists in-frame clones only, not all of them. Among 130,000 or so clones listed, 8% to 9.5% were seen once. The sequencing sample was made of PBMCs. The receptors derive from a man in his forties or fifties in good health and CMV-seronegative. The CDR3 runs from the conserved cysteine through the conserved F or W. D genes are given only for firm matches. Some rows mark clone size as missing; the rest say once, few, many or name a class of expanded clone.

>few|TRBV9|TRBJ2-5|TRBD2
CASSVGLAGVRETQYF
TGTGCCAGCAGCGTAGGACTAGCGGGGGTCAGGGAGACCCAGTACTTC
>-|TRBV11-2|TRBJ1-2|-
CASSLDSHRIYGYTF
TGTGCCAGCAGCTTAGATTCACACAGGATCTATGGCTACACCTTC
>few|TRBV4-3|TRBJ2-7|TRBD1
CAGSQDWTGTYEQYF
TGCGCCGGCAGCCAAGATTGGACAGGGACCTACGAGCAGTACTTC
>-|TRBV6-1|TRBJ2-3|TRBD2
CASSDSAGGADTQYF
TGTGCCAGCAGTGACTCCGCCGGGGGGGCAGATACGCAGTATTTT
>few|TRBV7-9|TRBJ2-1|TRBD2
CASSRGGVSYNEQFF
TGTGCCAGCAGCCGGGGGGGAGTATCCTACAATGAGCAGTTCTTC
>-|TRBV7-3|TRBJ2-4|-
CASRDTGNIQYF
TGTGCCAGCAGGGACACGGGAAACATTCAGTACTTC
>-|TRBV28|TRBJ2-1|-
CASSSGGNNEQFF
TGTGCCAGCAGTTCAGGAGGAAACAATGAGCAGTTCTTC
>-|TRBV7-2|TRBJ2-2|-
CASSRGWGGATGELFF
TGTGCCAGCAGCCGGGGCTGGGGGGGGGCCACCGGGGAGCTGTTTTTT
>few|TRBV5-8|TRBJ2-7|-
CASSFPLVYEQYF
TGTGCCAGCAGCTTCCCCCTAGTCTACGAGCAGTACTTC
>-|TRBV4-1|TRBJ2-3|TRBD2
CASSQSLAGGYTDTQYF
TGCGCCAGCAGTCAGTCTCTAGCGGGGGGTTACACAGATACGCAGTATTTT
>-|TRBV13|TRBJ2-7|TRBD2
CASRVRSGGASYEQYF
TGTGCCAGCAGGGTGCGTAGCGGGGGGGCTTCCTACGAGCAGTACTTC
>-|TRBV15|TRBJ1-4|TRBD1
CATSKFRDRRNEKLFF
TGTGCCACCAGCAAATTCCGGGACAGGCGCAATGAAAAACTGTTTTTT
>-|TRBV19|TRBJ2-3|-
CASSIGVSSTDTQYF
TGTGCCAGTAGTATAGGAGTTTCCAGCACAGATACGCAGTATTTT
>few|TRBV6-1|TRBJ1-2|TRBD1
CASSEQTGGGGYTF
TGTGCCAGCAGTGAACAGACAGGGGGTGGTGGCTACACCTTC
>few|TRBV6-5|TRBJ1-4|-
CASSYELGARGEKLFF
TGTGCCAGCAGTTACGAGTTAGGCGCGCGAGGGGAAAAACTGTTTTTT
>once|TRBV10-3|TRBJ2-5|-
CAISVAEQETQYF
TGTGCCATCAGTGTGGCGGAACAAGAGACCCAGTACTTC
>few|TRBV29-1|TRBJ1-5|-
CSVSGQNSNQPQHF
TGCAGCGTTTCAGGCCAGAATAGCAATCAGCCCCAGCATTTT
>few|TRBV29-1|TRBJ1-1|-
CSVEDTNTEAFF
TGCAGCGTTGAAGACACAAACACTGAAGCTTTCTTT
>-|TRBV7-2|TRBJ1-2|-
CASSSTETGGYYGYTF
TGTGCCAGCAGCTCCACGGAGACCGGGGGGTACTATGGCTACACCTTC
>-|TRBV5-4|TRBJ2-5|TRBD1
CASSLPGTGGMETQYF
TGTGCCAGCAGCTTACCCGGGACAGGGGGTATGGAGACCCAGTACTTC
>-|TRBV5-1|TRBJ2-7|TRBD1
CASSLRQGMVNEQYF
TGCGCCAGCAGCTTAAGACAGGGGATGGTAAACGAGCAGTACTTC
>few|TRBV19|TRBJ1-5|-
CASSIKQVNQPQHF
TGTGCCAGTAGTATAAAACAGGTGAATCAGCCCCAGCATTTT
>-|TRBV4-1|TRBJ1-5|-
CASSPPRRGPGGNQPQHF
TGCGCCAGCAGCCCCCCCCGGCGGGGGCCTGGGGGCAATCAGCCCCAGCATTTT
>many|TRBV4-2|TRBJ2-7|TRBD1
CASSQDYGDRSSEQYF
TGTGCCAGCAGCCAAGATTACGGGGACAGGTCCTCCGAGCAGTACTTC
>few|TRBV2|TRBJ2-3|TRBD1
CASSDGTGGGSDTQYF
TGTGCCAGCAGTGATGGGACAGGGGGGGGGTCAGATACGCAGTATTTT
>-|TRBV2|TRBJ2-5|TRBD2
CASRGDGSQYF
TGTGCCAGCCGGGGGGACGGGTCCCAGTACTTC
>-|TRBV6-1|TRBJ2-5|TRBD1
CASSERGGLSQETQYF
TGTGCCAGCAGTGAAAGAGGGGGCCTAAGCCAAGAGACCCAGTACTTC
>-|TRBV6-5|TRBJ2-4|TRBD1
CASSYVGQGIKNIQYF
TGTGCCAGCAGTTACGTGGGACAGGGGATAAAAAACATTCAGTACTTC